This entry lists 30 T cell receptor beta chains sequenced from one sample in a study of graft-versus-host responses after intestinal transplantation (dated by TCRdb to about 2021). Library construction relied on the immunoSEQ multiplex PCR assay. TCRdb retrieved this table from immuneACCESS and kept in-frame rearrangements only. Not all clones are present; in checked studies, unresolved V genes account for under half, and no reason is known for the remainder. The sample contains over 15,000 clones, 33% of them found a single time. Of the sample, 3% to 4% is held by the ten largest clones. The time point label on this specimen signifies: cells obtained before transplantation from donor or recipient. Sequencing was performed on alloreactive CD4+ T cells from a mixed lymphocyte reaction culture, taken before intestinal transplant. Reading the label with the study, this specimen's cell subset or site is: CFSE-low proliferating T cells sorted from roughly six-day pre-transplant mixed lymphocyte reaction (GvH or HvG direction). The receptors stem from a human patient who received an intestinal transplant.

This clone appeared a few times. This chain joins TRBV5-1 and TRBJ1-2; no reliable D call. Trimming pared 4 bases from V and 4 bases from J, leaving 8 bases between. This CDR3 has 12 amino acids. Per the germline V gene, CDR1 is SGHRS and CDR2 is YFSETQ. DNA of the CDR3: TGCGCCAGCAGCGGGGATGTCTATGGCTACACCTTC. Translation: CASSGDVYGYTF.

Sample share makes this clone medium-sized. The J gene is TRBJ1-1, the V gene TRBV5-1; D not resolved. The V end lost 0 bases, the J end lost 0 bases, and 3 bases lay between the germline ends. The CDR3 has 13 residues. The V gene's germline CDR1 is SGHRS and CDR2 YFSETQ. The CDR3 reads CASSLALNTEAFF. The DNA for the CDR3 is TGCGCCAGCAGCTTGGCATTGAACACTGAAGCTTTCTTT.

The chain carries TRBV5-1 and TRBJ2-1; D is undetermined. The germline gives CDR1 SGHRS, CDR2 YFSETQ. This CDR3 contains 13 residues. V lost 0 bases, J lost 0 bases, and 1 base lay in between. CDR3 nucleotide sequence: TGCGCCAGCAGCTTGGACTCCTACAATGAGCAGTTCTTC. Translated: CASSLDSYNEQFF.

Ten or more counts support this clone. This rearrangement joins TRBV2 to TRBJ2-2, with 8 bases aligning to TRBD2. The CDR3 length is 15 residues. After removal of 6 bases from V and 1 base from J, the junction contained 4 bases not matched to a gene. Germline lookup yields CDR1 SNHLY and CDR2 FYNNEI. The CDR3 sequence is CASRQRGGNTGELFF. Written as DNA, the CDR3 is TGTGCCAGCAGGCAACGGGGGGGGAACACCGGGGAGCTGTTTTTT. The variable domain in full, with the rest retrieved from reference TRBV2 and TRBJ2-2, is EPEVTQTPSHQVTQMGQEVILRCVPISNHLYFYWYRQILGQKVEFLVSFYNNEISEKSEIFDDQFSVERPDGSNFTLKIRSTKLEDSAMYFCASRQRGGNTGELFFGEGSRLTVL.

V usage is TRBV6-5 and J usage is TRBJ2-2; TRBD1 matches at 11 bases. The germline V gene encodes CDR1 MNHEY and CDR2 SVGAGI. The CDR3 runs to 14 residues. The V segment lost 8 bases and the J segment 3 bases; nucleotides outside the gene matches: 2. The CDR3 sequence is CASRTGGDTGELFF. DNA of the CDR3: TGTGCCAGCCGGACAGGGGGCGACACCGGGGAGCTGTTTTTT.

The V gene is TRBV30, the J gene TRBJ1-2, with D possibly matching TRBD1 (6 bases). This CDR3 contains 11 residues. Trimming took 2 bases from V and 5 from J, leaving 6 bases between them. Looked up from germline, CDR1 is GTSNPN and CDR2 is SVGIG (reference sequence). This CDR3 is CAWSTGYGYTF. Written as DNA, the CDR3 is TGTGCCTGGAGTACAGGGTATGGCTACACCTTC.

The chain joins TRBV5-1 to TRBJ2-4, with a weak D call TRBD1 (6 bases). This CDR3 contains 14 residues. Germline V CDR1 and CDR2: SGHRS, YFSETQ. V was trimmed by 1 base and J by 5 bases, leaving 10 bases between them. For the CDR3, the DNA is TGCGCCAGCAGCTTGAGGTCAGGGGAAAACATTCAGTACTTC. Its translation: CASSLRSGENIQYF.

This clone showed up just a few times. The chain employs TRBV28 and TRBJ2-1; no reliable D call. The CDR3 has 13 residues. The V gene's germline CDR1 is MDHEN and CDR2 SYDVKM. With 8 bases removed from V and 6 bases from J, the gap between germline ends came to 14 bases. CDR3: CASGSYGVNEQFF. In nucleotides, the CDR3 is TGTGCCAGCGGCAGTTATGGAGTCAATGAGCAGTTCTTC.

This clone is judged medium-sized. In DNA form, the CDR3 reads TGCGCCAGCAGTGAGTCGACGGGGGCGGCCTACAATGAGCAGTTCTTC. This encodes CASSESTGAAYNEQFF. This chain connects TRBV10-1 to TRBJ2-1; D possibly uses TRBD1 or TRBD2 (6 bases each). The CDR3 sequence is 16 residues long. The V end was cut by 0 bases, the J end by 2 bases, with 11 bases between. The germline gives CDR1 WNHNN, CDR2 SYGVQD (reference sequence).

This clone occurred a few times. The rearrangement links TRBV7-9 to TRBJ2-1; no clear D. CDR3 size: 17 residues. The V end lost 5 bases, the J end lost 0 bases, and 17 bases lay between the germline ends. Germline-derived CDR1 and CDR2 are SEHNR and FQNEAQ (reference sequence). CDR3 sequence (DNA): TGTGCCAGCAGCCCTACCCCTAGGATAAGCTCCTACAATGAGCAGTTCTTC. It yields the protein CASSPTPRISSYNEQFF.

In DNA, the CDR3 is TGTGCCAGCAGGGGACTAGCGGGCAATGAGCAGTTCTTC. This translates into CASRGLAGNEQFF. The V and J genes are TRBV27 and TRBJ2-1, with TRBD2 matching 12 bases. This CDR3 is 13 amino acids long. J was trimmed by 6 bases and V by 6 bases; bases with no gene match: 0. Germline loops: CDR1 MNHEY, CDR2 SMNVEV (reference sequence).

This clone came up a few times. The V gene is TRBV5-4, the J gene TRBJ2-7; 11 bases match TRBD2. The length of the CDR3 is 16 residues. CDR1 is SGHNT and CDR2 is YYREEE in the germline V gene (reference sequence). V lost 4 bases to trimming and J lost 5 bases; unmatched junction nucleotides: 11. The CDR3 region is CASSTATSGIINEQYF. For the CDR3, the DNA is TGTGCCAGCAGCACGGCGACTAGCGGGATAATCAACGAGCAGTACTTC.

The chain employs TRBV28 and TRBJ2-2; 8 bases map to TRBD1. This CDR3 region has 15 residues. Trimming removed 4 bases from V and 4 bases from J; junction bases left unmatched: 5. Germline V CDR1 and CDR2: MDHEN, SYDVKM. Here the CDR3 reads CASSSYRGVTGELFF. Written as DNA, the CDR3 is TGTGCCAGCAGTTCCTACAGGGGGGTCACCGGGGAGCTGTTTTTT.

Worth noting for this clone: This sequence may be a read error, since a much larger clone differs from it by one base. The chain joins TRBV9 to TRBJ2-5, with 9 bases fitting TRBD1. The CDR3 length is 14 residues. The germline V gene has CDR1 SGDLS and CDR2 YYNGEE. The CDR3 region has the DNA TGTGCCAGCTGCGTACAGGGGGCCGAGGAGACCCAGTACTTC. Translated, it gives CASCVQGAEETQYF.

The chain has TRBV18 and TRBJ1-5; D is uncertain. CDR1 is KGHSH and CDR2 is LQKENI in the germline V gene. Trimming stripped 0 bases from V and 2 bases from J, with 8 bases between. The CDR3 runs to 15 residues. The CDR3 spells CASSPPGRGNQPQHF. The CDR3 DNA sequence: TGTGCCAGCTCACCACCGGGTAGGGGCAATCAGCCCCAGCATTTT.

This chain uses TRBV2 with TRBJ2-5; D possibly uses TRBD1 or TRBD2 (5 bases each). Germline V gives CDR1 SNHLY, CDR2 FYNNEI. The CDR3 runs to 13 residues. The V end lost 6 bases, the J end lost 5 bases, and 13 bases lay between the germline ends. DNA for the CDR3: TGTGCCAGCAGCTCTGGGACGTGGGAGACCCAGTACTTC. Its protein is CASSSGTWETQYF.

J is TRBJ1-5 and V is TRBV21-1. TRBV21-1 is recorded as a pseudogene. The CDR3 is 16 residues long. CDR3 protein: CASSKAIKGGNQPQHF. The CDR3 DNA follows: TGTGCCAGCAGCAAAGCGATTAAGGGTGGCAATCAGCCCCAGCATTTT.

The chain recombines TRBV5-7 with TRBJ2-7; tentatively, D is TRBD1 (6 bases). TRBV5-7 is known as an ORF, though its function is uncertain. CDR3 length equals 16 residues. Trimming removed 3 bases at V and 0 bases at J, with 16 bases between. CDR3 sequence: CASSSSGTSSSYEQYF. The DNA for the CDR3 is TGTGCCAGCAGCTCCTCCGGGACATCGAGCTCCTACGAGCAGTACTTC.

J is TRBJ1-2 and V is TRBV9; D gene ambiguous. This CDR3 has 16 residues. Trimming pared 1 base from V and 8 bases from J, leaving 21 bases between. The germline V gene has CDR1 SGDLS and CDR2 YYNGEE. The CDR3 loop reads CASSVLNSGGTRGYTF. The CDR3, as DNA: TGTGCCAGCAGCGTACTGAATTCCGGTGGAACTAGGGGCTACACCTTC. The whole variable domain, filled in from reference TRBV9 and TRBJ1-2, reads DSGVTQTPKHLITATGQRVTLRCSPRSGDLSVYWYQQSLDQGLQFLIQYYNGEERAKGNILERFSAQQFPDLHSELNLSSLELGDSALYFCASSVLNSGGTRGYTFGSGTRLTVV.

Sample share makes this clone medium-sized. The rearrangement uses TRBV19 and TRBJ1-5; 12 nucleotides align to TRBD1. The length of the CDR3 is 18 residues. Germline V gene lookup returns CDR1 LNHDA and CDR2 SQIVND (reference sequence). Trimming cost V 7 bases and J 0 bases; bases outside gene matches: 10. The CDR3 coding sequence is TGTGCCAGTACCCCCGGGACAGGGGGCCCCTATAGCAATCAGCCCCAGCATTTT. It is translated as CASTPGTGGPYSNQPQHF.

By sample fraction, this clone is medium-sized. The rearrangement joins TRBV7-6 to TRBJ1-3; D is perhaps TRBD1 (5 bases). Deletions cut 5 bases from V and 6 bases from J, with 20 bases between. CDR3 length equals 16 residues. Per germline, CDR1 SGHVS and CDR2 FNYEAQ. The CDR3 here is CASSTQAGTLANTIYF. The CDR3 DNA follows: TGTGCCAGCAGCACACAGGCTGGGACCCTAGCAAACACCATATATTTT.

This clone was picked up a small number of times. The chain joins TRBV18 to TRBJ2-1, with D tentatively TRBD1 or TRBD2 (5 bases each). The CDR3 length is 15 residues. V lost 1 base and J lost 4, with 11 bases in between. The germline V gene has CDR1 KGHSH and CDR2 LQKENI. The CDR3 DNA follows: TGTGCCAGCTCACCACAGGGTTGGGGGTACAATGAGCAGTTCTTC. Encoded protein: CASSPQGWGYNEQFF.

This clone was seen more than once but under ten times. The rearrangement links TRBV9 to TRBJ1-6; TRBD1 matches at 8 bases. V dropped 3 bases and J dropped 7; count of bases not matched to a gene: 3. Germline V gives CDR1 SGDLS, CDR2 YYNGEE. There are 14 residues in the CDR3. The CDR3 spells CASSARQGNSPLHF. CDR3 coding DNA: TGTGCCAGCAGCGCACGACAGGGGAATTCACCCCTCCACTTT.

This clone was picked up a small number of times. This chain links TRBV7-3 with TRBJ2-5; D may be TRBD2 (6 bases). This CDR3 is 14 amino acids long. V gave up 2 bases and J gave up 2 bases, with 9 bases separating them. Germline-derived CDR1 and CDR2 are SGHTA and FQGTGA. In nucleotides, the CDR3 is TGTGCCAGCAGCTTAGCGGGACGGCAAGAGACCCAGTACTTC. It is translated as CASSLAGRQETQYF.

This clone was found a few times. The chain recombines TRBV11-2 with TRBJ2-2; 12 nucleotides align to TRBD2. This CDR3 contains 15 residues. Germline V lookup: CDR1 SGHAT, CDR2 FQNNGV. V shed 4 bases and J 7 bases; nucleotides not matched to a gene: 4. CDR3 loop: CASSSSGGAVGELFF. The CDR3 region has the DNA TGTGCCAGCAGCTCTAGCGGGGGGGCCGTCGGGGAGCTGTTTTTT.

The rearrangement joins TRBV12-2 to TRBJ1-3; the table names TRBD1, a call not compared with the DNA. TRBV12-2 is deemed a pseudogene. This CDR3 comprises 16 residues. The DNA of the CDR3 is TGTGCAAGTCGCTCTCCGGGACAGGGGACTGGAAACACCATATATTTT. This gives the protein CASRSPGQGTGNTIYF.

In this sample, this clone turned up a few times. This rearrangement joins TRBV9 to TRBJ2-3; 7 bases line up with TRBD1. The CDR3 is made up of 16 amino acids. The V gene end was trimmed by 3 bases and the J gene end by 2 bases; junction bases not matched to a gene: 9. Looked up from germline, CDR1 is SGDLS and CDR2 is YYNGEE. CDR3 sequence reads: CASSDYRGPFTDTQYF. The CDR3 coding sequence is TGTGCCAGCAGCGACTACAGGGGTCCCTTCACAGATACGCAGTATTTT.

In this sample, this clone turned up a few times. V usage is TRBV7-6 and J usage is TRBJ2-5; the D gene is possibly TRBD2 (6 bases). Germline V gives CDR1 SGHVS, CDR2 FNYEAQ. The CDR3 is 15 residues long. The ends were cut back, 1 base at V and 9 bases at J, with 18 bases in the middle. The CDR3 DNA is TGTGCCAGCAGCTTAGATAGTGGGACTTCCATGGCCCAGTACTTC. This gives the protein CASSLDSGTSMAQYF.

V is TRBV30 and J is TRBJ2-3; D might be TRBD2 (5 bases). Trimming shortened V by 0 bases and J by 8 bases, and 15 bases separated the two germline ends. Per germline, CDR1 GTSNPN and CDR2 SVGIG (reference sequence). This CDR3 is 14 amino acids long. Here the CDR3 reads CAWSVRRAHGTQYF. In DNA, the CDR3 is TGTGCCTGGAGTGTACGGCGGGCTCATGGTACGCAGTATTTT.

V is TRBV18 and J is TRBJ2-1, with D hard to call. This CDR3 region has 16 residues. CDR1 is KGHSH, CDR2 LQKENI, per germline. V was shortened by 3 bases and J by 4 bases, with 16 bases between the two germline ends. The CDR3 coding sequence is TGTGCCAGCTCACCGTCGGTCCTAGTGACATACAATGAGCAGTTCTTC. Protein sequence: CASSPSVLVTYNEQFF.